The table lists the clone carrying this T cell receptor beta chain with a count of one. Its target is not known. TCRdb's table, derived via immunoSEQ multiplex PCR, lists solely in-frame clones and lacks some. In the table there are tens of thousands of clones, about 86% of which are singletons. CDR1 SGHTA and CDR2 FQGTGA come from the germline V gene. The CDR3 runs 13 residues. The V and J ends lost 5 bases and 7 bases, in that order; junction bases with no gene match: 1. The data originate from a study of T cells after posttransplantation cyclophosphamide. Study-level results: Skin or GI-infiltrating T cells shared few TRB sequences with blood. Later blood repertoires were often dominated by clones from the donor CD8+ memory compartment. After PTCy, TRB diversity resembled that of CNI/methotrexate controls.

This receptor was identified in a man aged 25-40 years with a blood cancer, CMV-positive, and with a related stem cell donor. The chain joins TRBV7-3 to TRBJ1-4; 10 bases are a match to TRBD1. The sequencing sample was made of PBMCs. The CDR3 DNA follows: TGTGCCAGCAGCCGGGACAGGGGTGAAAAACTGTTTTTT. It is translated as CASSRDRGEKLFF.